This TCR beta chain appears in the sequencing data of a study of T-cell reconstitution after alpha-beta-depleted transplantation in children (dated by TCRdb to the mid-2010s). With regard to the full study: T-cell immune reconstitution after TCRalphabeta/CD19-depleted allogeneic hematopoietic cell transplantation in children was quantitatively tracked in the study by means of TCR repertoire profiling.

The library was produced with PCR. Instrument on record: Illumina HiSeq 2500. TCR library preparation used molecular barcoding, with unique molecular identifiers applied to normalize quantification of the TCRbeta repertoire. TCRdb redid the processing of the public reads, applying fastp at Q25 and MiXCR, and retained in-frame beta chains. For every CDR3 protein sequence, its rows merge into one entry that carries the most common genes and DNA. The sample profile shows 150,000 to 250,000 distinct CDR3 sequences; roughly 15% of them were found once. The ten largest account for about 13% of the sample. This clonotype was seen repeatedly, ten times or more. This clone's antigen is unknown. The sample holds no much larger clone one base away, and base qualities are not on file. The CDR3 holds 16 amino acids from the cysteine to the phenylalanine. The sequence is cut down to CDR3 DNA, 48 bases in frame from base 1. According to the germline V gene (reference sequence), CDR1 reads DFQATT and CDR2 reads SNEGSKA. Trimming removed 6 bases from V and 0 bases from J, leaving 20 bases between the germline ends.

This TCR derives from a human donor who donated a stem cell graft to a child with acute lymphoblastic leukemia. The receptor chain draws on TRBV20-1 and TRBJ2-5; the D gene is perhaps TRBD1, on 6 matching bases. This specimen was PBMCs from the stem cell graft donor, taken from the stem cell graft. CDR3 protein: CSALAMDRPDQETQYF. The base sequence is TGCAGTGCCTTAGCCATGGACAGACCAGACCAAGAGACCCAGTACTTC.